Following are 16 T cell receptor beta chains from one sample sequenced in a study of identifying expanded T cells in peripheral blood. Profiling relied on immunoSEQ multiplex PCR, and the TCRdb table lists in-frame clones only, not all of them. The sample lists approximately 120,000 clones, approximately 80% occurring once. Sample: blood. These receptors all stem from a person between 18 and 69 years old in good health.

The chain combines TRBV6-6 with TRBJ2-7; the D call may be TRBD1 or TRBD2 (6 bases each). The germline V gene has CDR1 MNHNY and CDR2 SVGAGI (reference sequence). The CDR3 contains 16 residues. Trimming cost V 3 bases and J 2 bases, with 17 bases left between them. CDR3 amino acids: CASSYHSRGGTYEQYF. The CDR3 DNA follows: TGTGCCAGCAGTTATCACAGCAGGGGAGGAACCTACGAGCAGTACTTC.

The chain combines TRBV6-5 with TRBJ1-1; tentatively, D is TRBD1 (5 bases). Looked up from germline, CDR1 is MNHEY and CDR2 is SVGAGI. V lost 5 bases and J 4 bases, leaving 17 bases between the germline ends. The CDR3 runs to 15 residues. In DNA, the CDR3 is TGTGCCAGCAGTCCGCTTCGTGCCGGGGGCACTGAAGCTTTCTTT. Its protein product is CASSPLRAGGTEAFF.

The chain is built from TRBV14 and TRBJ1-4; possibly TRBD1 for D (5 bases). This CDR3 contains 18 residues. Germline V lookup: CDR1 SGHDN, CDR2 FVKESK. The ends were cut back, 4 bases at V and 2 bases at J, with 20 bases in the middle. The CDR3 DNA follows: TGTGCCAGCAGCCCTGGAGGGGCGGGGCTGGGTACTAATGAAAAACTGTTTTTT. It codes for CASSPGGAGLGTNEKLFF. Based on the CDR3 plus reference TRBV14 and TRBJ1-4, the full variable domain is EAGVTQFPSHSVIEKGQTVTLRCDPISGHDNLYWYRRVMGKEIKFLLHFVKESKQDESGMPNNRFLAERTGGTYSTLKVQPAELEDSGVYFCASSPGGAGLGTNEKLFFGSGTQLSVL.

The V gene is TRBV4-3, the J gene TRBJ1-6, with D possibly TRBD1 on 5 matching bases. CDR3 length equals 15 residues. Germline lookup yields CDR1 LGHNA and CDR2 YSLEER. With 2 bases removed from V and 12 bases from J, the gap between germline ends came to 17 bases. The CDR3 reads CASSQYHPGTKPLHF. CDR3 DNA: TGCGCCAGCAGCCAATATCACCCAGGGACGAAACCCCTCCACTTT.

The J gene is TRBJ1-2, the V gene TRBV4-3, with 9 positions matching TRBD1. The CDR3 runs to 15 residues. Germline V gene data show CDR1 as LGHNA and CDR2 as YSLEER. J lost 7 bases, V lost 4 bases, and 10 bases had no gene match. The CDR3 loop reads CASSLTKTGGAGYTF. The CDR3 bases are TGCGCCAGCAGCCTCACCAAAACAGGGGGCGCTGGCTACACCTTC.

This clone was seen a few times. The rearrangement links TRBV11-3 to TRBJ2-3, with a tentative D call TRBD2 (7 bases). The CDR3 has 16 amino acids. Per the germline V gene, CDR1 is SGHNT and CDR2 is YENEEA. V was trimmed by 1 base and J by 4 bases, leaving 15 bases between them. Here the CDR3 reads CASSLGGGRESDTQYF. The CDR3 DNA reads TGTGCCAGCAGCTTAGGGGGGGGCAGGGAGTCAGATACGCAGTATTTT.

The V and J genes are TRBV30 and TRBJ1-1; maybe TRBD1 (6 bases). The CDR3 runs to 13 residues. With 0 bases removed from V and 5 bases from J, the gap between germline ends came to 10 bases. Germline V gives CDR1 GTSNPN, CDR2 SVGIG (reference sequence). The CDR3 DNA sequence: TGTGCCTGGAGTGTGGGGGGCTCTACTGAAGCTTTCTTT. Amino acids: CAWSVGGSTEAFF.

The J gene is TRBJ2-3, the V gene TRBV6-4, with TRBD2 matching over 7 bases. Per germline, CDR1 MRHNA and CDR2 SNTAGT. The CDR3 consists of 13 residues. Germline trimming cut 8 bases from V and 3 bases from J; bases unmatched to any gene: 5. The CDR3 spells CASAMRETDTQYF. In nucleotides, the CDR3 is TGTGCCAGCGCGATGCGGGAGACAGATACGCAGTATTTT.

The V call is TRBV7-3, the J call TRBJ2-5; TRBD2 might be the D (5 bases). Trimming removed 5 bases at V and 3 bases at J, with 10 bases between. Germline CDR1 and CDR2: SGHTA and FQGTGA. CDR3 length equals 13 residues. CDR3 coding DNA: TGTGCCAGCAGCCGAAGCGGCGAAGAGACCCAGTACTTC. It translates to CASSRSGEETQYF.

As to this clone: The junction and the germline gene differ at one end; a read error may be behind it. The chain combines TRBV7-2 with TRBJ2-7; D not certain. Per the germline V gene, CDR1 is SGHTA and CDR2 is FQGNSA. The CDR3 extends over 13 amino acids. The CDR3: CASSLRAGSRRAF. The DNA for the CDR3 is TGTGCCAGCAGCTTAAGGGCAGGCAGCCGTAGGGCTTTC.

V usage is TRBV7-8 and J usage is TRBJ2-4, with 8 bases matching TRBD2. Losses at the gene ends were 0 bases for V and 5 bases for J; bases not matched to a gene: 9. CDR1 and CDR2 from the germline V gene are SGHVS and FQNEAQ. This CDR3 region has 17 residues. CDR3 amino acids: CASSLARAVGGENIQYF. The CDR3 DNA reads as TGTGCCAGCAGCTTAGCTCGTGCAGTCGGGGGGGAAAACATTCAGTACTTC. Drawing the rest from reference TRBV7-8 and TRBJ2-4, the complete variable domain is GAGVSQSPRYKVAKRGQDVALRCDPISGHVSLFWYQQALGQGPEFLTYFQNEAQLDKSGLPSDRFFAERPEGSVSTLKIQRTQQEDSAVYLCASSLARAVGGENIQYFGAGTRLSVL.

The chain couples TRBV6-1 to TRBJ2-7; D unresolved. The CDR3 is 14 residues long. Germline V lookup: CDR1 MNHNS, CDR2 SASEGT. V was pared by 5 bases and J by 2 bases, with 13 bases between. The DNA of the CDR3 is TGTGCCAGCAGTTTAGAACGGATAACCTACGAGCAGTACTTC. This encodes CASSLERITYEQYF.

J is TRBJ2-2 and V is TRBV7-2; tentative D call: TRBD2 (5 bases). This CDR3 is built from 16 residues. Trimming removed 2 bases from V and 4 bases from J, with 14 bases in between. Looked up from germline, CDR1 is SGHTA and CDR2 is FQGNSA. The CDR3 DNA follows: TGTGCCAGCAGCTTATTCCCCCCACGGGGCACCGGGGAGCTGTTTTTT. It codes for CASSLFPPRGTGELFF.

This chain links TRBV10-3 with TRBJ1-5; 7 nucleotides agree with TRBD1. The CDR3 contains 13 residues. The V segment lost 7 bases and the J segment 3 bases; nucleotides outside the gene matches: 3. Germline V CDR1 and CDR2: ENHRY, SYGVKD. The CDR3 here is CAITGTVNQPQHF. The CDR3 DNA reads as TGTGCCATCACCGGGACAGTCAATCAGCCCCAGCATTTT.

This clone was counted only a few times. This chain joins TRBV11-3 and TRBJ2-7, with D maybe TRBD1 (5 bases). Germline CDR1 and CDR2: SGHNT and YENEEA. This CDR3 contains 15 residues. V dropped 5 bases and J dropped 1 base, with 15 bases sitting between them. The CDR3 loop reads CASSPGGRDSYEQYF. CDR3 in DNA: TGTGCCAGCAGCCCCGGCGGCAGGGATTCCTACGAGCAGTACTTC.

The chain couples TRBV18 to TRBJ2-7; D is perhaps TRBD1 (6 bases). Germline CDR1 is KGHSH and CDR2 is LQKENI. The CDR3 is made up of 15 amino acids. Trimming cost V 4 bases and J 5 bases, with 18 bases left between them. The CDR3 DNA sequence: TGTGCCAGCTCACGAAGCCGGACAGAATTCGACGAGCAGTACTTC. It translates to CASSRSRTEFDEQYF.